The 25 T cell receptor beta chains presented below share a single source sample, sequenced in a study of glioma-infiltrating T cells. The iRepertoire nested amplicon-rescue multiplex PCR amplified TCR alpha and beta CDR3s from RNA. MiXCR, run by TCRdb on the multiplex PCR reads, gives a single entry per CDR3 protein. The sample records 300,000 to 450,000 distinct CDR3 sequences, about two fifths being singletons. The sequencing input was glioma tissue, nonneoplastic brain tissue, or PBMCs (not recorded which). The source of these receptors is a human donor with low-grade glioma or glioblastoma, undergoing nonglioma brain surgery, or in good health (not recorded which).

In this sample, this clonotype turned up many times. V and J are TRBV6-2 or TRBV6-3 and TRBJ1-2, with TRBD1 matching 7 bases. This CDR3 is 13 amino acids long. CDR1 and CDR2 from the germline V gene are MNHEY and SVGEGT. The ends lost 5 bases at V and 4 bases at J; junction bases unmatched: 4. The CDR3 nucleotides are TGTGCCAGCAGTAACAGGGGTAGCTATGGCTACACCTTC. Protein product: CASSNRGSYGYTF.

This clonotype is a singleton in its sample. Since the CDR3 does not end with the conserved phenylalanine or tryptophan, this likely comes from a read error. CDR3 in DNA: TGTGCCAGCAGCCAAGATCTGCGACTAGCGGGTTACAATGAGCAGTTCCTC. It is translated as CASSQDLRLAGYNEQFL. The chain employs TRBV4-2 and TRBJ2-1, with 10 nucleotides matching TRBD2. The CDR3 loop spans 17 amino acids. J was trimmed by 4 bases and V by 0 bases; bases with no gene match: 6. The V gene's germline CDR1 is LGHNA and CDR2 YNFKEQ.

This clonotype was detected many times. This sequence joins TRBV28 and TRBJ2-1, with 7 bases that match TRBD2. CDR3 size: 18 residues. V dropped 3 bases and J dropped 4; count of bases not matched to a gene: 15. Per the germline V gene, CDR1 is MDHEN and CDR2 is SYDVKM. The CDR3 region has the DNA TGTGCCAGCAGTTTTTTCTCTAGCGGACCAACCTTATACAATGAGCAGTTCTTC. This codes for CASSFFSSGPTLYNEQFF.

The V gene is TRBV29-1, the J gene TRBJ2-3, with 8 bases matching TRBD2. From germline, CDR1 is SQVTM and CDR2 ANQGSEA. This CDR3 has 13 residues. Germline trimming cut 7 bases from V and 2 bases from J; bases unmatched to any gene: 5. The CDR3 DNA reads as TGCAGCGCCGATAGCGGGGCCACAGATACGCAGTATTTT. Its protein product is CSADSGATDTQYF.

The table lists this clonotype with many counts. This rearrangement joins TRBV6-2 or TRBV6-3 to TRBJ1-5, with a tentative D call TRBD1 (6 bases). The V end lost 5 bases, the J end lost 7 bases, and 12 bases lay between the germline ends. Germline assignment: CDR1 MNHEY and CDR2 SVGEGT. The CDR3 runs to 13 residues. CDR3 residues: CASSTGMGQPQHF. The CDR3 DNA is TGTGCCAGCAGTACAGGGATGGGGCAGCCCCAGCATTTT.

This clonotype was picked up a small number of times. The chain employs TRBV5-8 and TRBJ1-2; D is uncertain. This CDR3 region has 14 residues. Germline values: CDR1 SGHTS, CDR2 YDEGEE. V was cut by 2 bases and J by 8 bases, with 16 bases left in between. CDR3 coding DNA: TGTGCCAGCAGCTTAATCGGAACCCTGGGAGGCTACACCTTC. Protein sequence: CASSLIGTLGGYTF.

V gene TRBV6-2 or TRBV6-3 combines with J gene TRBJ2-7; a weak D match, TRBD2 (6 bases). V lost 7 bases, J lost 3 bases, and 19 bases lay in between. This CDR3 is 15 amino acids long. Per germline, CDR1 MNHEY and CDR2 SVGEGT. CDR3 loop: CASNQGIAAFYEQYF. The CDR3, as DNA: TGTGCCAGCAACCAGGGAATAGCGGCCTTCTACGAGCAGTACTTC.

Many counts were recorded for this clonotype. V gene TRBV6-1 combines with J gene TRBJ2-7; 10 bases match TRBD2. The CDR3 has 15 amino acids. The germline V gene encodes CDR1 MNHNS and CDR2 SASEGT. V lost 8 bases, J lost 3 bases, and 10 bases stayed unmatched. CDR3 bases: TGTGCCAGCGCCCTAGGGACTAGCGAATACTACGAGCAGTACTTC. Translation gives CASALGTSEYYEQYF.

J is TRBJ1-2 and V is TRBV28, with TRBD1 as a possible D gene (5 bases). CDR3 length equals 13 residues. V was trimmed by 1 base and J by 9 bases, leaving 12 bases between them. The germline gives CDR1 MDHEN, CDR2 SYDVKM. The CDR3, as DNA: TGTGCCAGCAGTTTATTGATGGGGGGTAGCTACACCTTC. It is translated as CASSLLMGGSYTF.

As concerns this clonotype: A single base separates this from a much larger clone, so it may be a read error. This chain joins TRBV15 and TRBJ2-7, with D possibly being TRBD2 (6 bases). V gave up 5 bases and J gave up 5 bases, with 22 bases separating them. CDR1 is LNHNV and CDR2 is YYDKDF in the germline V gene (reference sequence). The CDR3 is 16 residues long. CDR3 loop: CATSGGLKRGNNEQYF. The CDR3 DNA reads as TGTGCCACCAGCGGCGGTTTGAAGCGCGGGAACAACGAGCAGTACTTC.

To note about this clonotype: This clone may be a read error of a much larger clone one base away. The CDR3, as DNA: TGTGCCAGCAGTGAAGGGAAAGAGAAAAATCAGCCCCAGCATTTT. This sequence encodes CASSEGKEKNQPQHF. The chain is built from TRBV2 and TRBJ1-5; D ambiguous. The CDR3 contains 15 residues. Trimming stripped 1 base from V and 4 bases from J, with 11 bases between. CDR1 and CDR2 from the germline V gene are SNHLY and FYNNEI.

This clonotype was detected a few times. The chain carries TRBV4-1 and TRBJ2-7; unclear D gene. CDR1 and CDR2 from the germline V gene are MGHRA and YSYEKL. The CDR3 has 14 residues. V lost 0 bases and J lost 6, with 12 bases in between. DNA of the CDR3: TGCGCCAGCAGCCAAGATCGGGTAGGGTTCGAGCAGTACTTC. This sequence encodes CASSQDRVGFEQYF.

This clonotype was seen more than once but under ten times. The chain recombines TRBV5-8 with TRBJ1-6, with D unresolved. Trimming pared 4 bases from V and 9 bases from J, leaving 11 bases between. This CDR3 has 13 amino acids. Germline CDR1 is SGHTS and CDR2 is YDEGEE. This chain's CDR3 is CASSPRKISPLHF. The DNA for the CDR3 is TGTGCCAGCAGCCCCCGGAAAATTTCACCCCTCCACTTT.

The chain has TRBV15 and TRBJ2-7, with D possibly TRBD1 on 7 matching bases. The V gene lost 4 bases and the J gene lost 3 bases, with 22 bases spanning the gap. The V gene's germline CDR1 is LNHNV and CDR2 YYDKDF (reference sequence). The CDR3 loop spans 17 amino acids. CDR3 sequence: CATSTTKGAGGFYEQYF. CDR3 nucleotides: TGTGCCACCAGCACCACTAAGGGGGCAGGGGGGTTCTACGAGCAGTACTTC.

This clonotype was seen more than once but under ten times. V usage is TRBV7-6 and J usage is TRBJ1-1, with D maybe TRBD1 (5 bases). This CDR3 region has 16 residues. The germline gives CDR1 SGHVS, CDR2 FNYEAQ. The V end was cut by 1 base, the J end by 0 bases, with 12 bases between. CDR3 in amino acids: CASSLEPAGLNTEAFF. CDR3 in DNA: TGTGCCAGCAGCTTAGAACCCGCAGGGCTGAACACTGAAGCTTTCTTT.

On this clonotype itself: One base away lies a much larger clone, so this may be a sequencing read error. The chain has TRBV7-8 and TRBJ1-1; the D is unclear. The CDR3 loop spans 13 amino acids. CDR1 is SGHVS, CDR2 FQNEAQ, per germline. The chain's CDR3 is CASSSAPNAEAFF. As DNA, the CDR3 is TGTGCCAGCAGCTCCGCCCCGAACGCTGAAGCTTTCTTT.

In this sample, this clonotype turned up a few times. DNA for the CDR3: TGTGCCAGCAGCCGGGACCAAGCGTACAATGAGCAGTTCTTC. This encodes CASSRDQAYNEQFF. The J gene is TRBJ2-1, the V gene TRBV7-6, with D perhaps given as TRBD1 or TRBD2 (5 bases each). There are 14 residues in the CDR3. V dropped 5 bases and J dropped 4 bases, with 12 bases sitting between them. Germline V gene data show CDR1 as SGHVS and CDR2 as FNYEAQ.

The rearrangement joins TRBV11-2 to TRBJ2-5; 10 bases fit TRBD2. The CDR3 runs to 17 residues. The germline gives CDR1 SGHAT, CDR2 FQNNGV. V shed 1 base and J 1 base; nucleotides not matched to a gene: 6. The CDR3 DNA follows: TGTGCCAGCAGCTTAGCGGATATAGCGGGAGGCCAAGAGACCCAGTACTTC. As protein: CASSLADIAGGQETQYF.

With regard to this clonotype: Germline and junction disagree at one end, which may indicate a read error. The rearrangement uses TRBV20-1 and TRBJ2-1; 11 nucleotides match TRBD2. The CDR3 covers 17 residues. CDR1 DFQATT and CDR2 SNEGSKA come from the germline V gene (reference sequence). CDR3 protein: CSARSTGLAEGDNEPFF. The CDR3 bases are TGCAGTGCTAGATCGACGGGACTAGCGGAAGGTGACAATGAGCCGTTCTTC.

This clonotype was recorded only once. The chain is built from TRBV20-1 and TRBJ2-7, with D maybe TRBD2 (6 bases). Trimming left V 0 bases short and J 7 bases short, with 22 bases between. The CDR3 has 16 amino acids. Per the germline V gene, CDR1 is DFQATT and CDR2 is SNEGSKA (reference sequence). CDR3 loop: CSARDRRRGAYNEQYF. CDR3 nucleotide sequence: TGCAGTGCTAGAGATCGTCGGCGGGGAGCTTACAATGAGCAGTACTTC.

The CDR3 DNA reads TGTGCCAGCAGCCAAGAACCCACGGAACCCTATGGCTACACCTTC. Translating it yields CASSQEPTEPYGYTF. V gene TRBV7-8 combines with J gene TRBJ1-2; D unresolved. The V end lost 5 bases, the J end lost 4 bases, and 17 bases lay between the germline ends. The length of the CDR3 is 15 residues. Germline CDR1 and CDR2: SGHVS and FQNEAQ.

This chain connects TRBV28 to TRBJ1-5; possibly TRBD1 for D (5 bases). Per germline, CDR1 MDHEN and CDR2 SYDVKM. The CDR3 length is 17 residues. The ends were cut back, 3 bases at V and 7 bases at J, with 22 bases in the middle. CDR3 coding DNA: TGTGCCAGCAGTTTCCTGAACTTGTACAGGTTTTCACAGCCCCAGCATTTT. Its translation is CASSFLNLYRFSQPQHF.

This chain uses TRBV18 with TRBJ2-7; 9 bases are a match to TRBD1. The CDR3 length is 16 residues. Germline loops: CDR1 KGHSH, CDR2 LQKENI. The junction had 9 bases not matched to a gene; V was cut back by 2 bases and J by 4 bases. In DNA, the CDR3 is TGTGCCAGCTCACCAAACTTTGGGACAGGGCTGTACGAGCAGTACTTC. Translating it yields CASSPNFGTGLYEQYF.

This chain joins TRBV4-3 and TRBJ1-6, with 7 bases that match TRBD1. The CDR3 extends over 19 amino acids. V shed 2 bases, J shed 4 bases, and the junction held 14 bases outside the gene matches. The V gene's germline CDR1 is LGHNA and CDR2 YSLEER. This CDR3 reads CASSQFLGQATNYNSPLHF. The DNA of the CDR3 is TGCGCCAGCAGCCAATTCCTCGGACAGGCAACTAATTATAATTCACCCCTCCACTTT.

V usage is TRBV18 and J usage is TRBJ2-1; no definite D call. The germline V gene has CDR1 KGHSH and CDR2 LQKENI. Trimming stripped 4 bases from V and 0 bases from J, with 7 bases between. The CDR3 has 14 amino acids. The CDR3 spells CASSLDFSYNEQFF. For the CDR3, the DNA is TGTGCCAGCTCACTAGACTTCTCCTACAATGAGCAGTTCTTC.